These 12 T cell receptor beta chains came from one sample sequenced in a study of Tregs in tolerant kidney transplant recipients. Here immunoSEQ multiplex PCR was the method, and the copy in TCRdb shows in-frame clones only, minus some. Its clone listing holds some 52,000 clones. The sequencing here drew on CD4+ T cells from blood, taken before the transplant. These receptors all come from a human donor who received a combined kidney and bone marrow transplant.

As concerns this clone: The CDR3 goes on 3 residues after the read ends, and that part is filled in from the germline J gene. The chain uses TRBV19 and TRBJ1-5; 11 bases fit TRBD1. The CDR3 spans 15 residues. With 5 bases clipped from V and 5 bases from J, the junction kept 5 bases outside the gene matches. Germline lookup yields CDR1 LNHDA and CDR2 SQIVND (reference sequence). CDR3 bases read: TGTGCCAGTAGTCCCGGACAGGGGGCATATCAGCCC. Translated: CASSPGQGAYQP. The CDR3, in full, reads CASSPGQGAYQPQHF.

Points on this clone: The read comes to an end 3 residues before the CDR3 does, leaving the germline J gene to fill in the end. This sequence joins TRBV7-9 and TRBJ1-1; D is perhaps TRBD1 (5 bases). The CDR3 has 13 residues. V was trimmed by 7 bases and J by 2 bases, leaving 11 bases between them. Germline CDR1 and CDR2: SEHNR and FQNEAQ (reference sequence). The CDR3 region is CASMFQGNTEAFF. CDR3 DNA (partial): TGTGCCAGCATGTTCCAGGGTAACACTGAA.

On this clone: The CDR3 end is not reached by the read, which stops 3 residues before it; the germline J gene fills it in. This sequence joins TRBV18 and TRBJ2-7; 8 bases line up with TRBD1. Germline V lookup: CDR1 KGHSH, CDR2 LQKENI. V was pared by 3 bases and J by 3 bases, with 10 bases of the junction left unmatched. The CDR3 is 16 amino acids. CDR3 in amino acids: CASSPLTGTGNYEQYF. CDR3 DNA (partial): TGTGCCAGCTCACCCCTTACCGGGACAGGTAACTACGAG.

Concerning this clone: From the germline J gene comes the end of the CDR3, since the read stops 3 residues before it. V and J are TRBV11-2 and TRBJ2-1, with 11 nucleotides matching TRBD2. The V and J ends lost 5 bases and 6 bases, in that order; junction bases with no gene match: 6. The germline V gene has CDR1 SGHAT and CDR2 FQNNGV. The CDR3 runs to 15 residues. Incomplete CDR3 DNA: TGTGCCAGCAGCAAACTAGCGGGGGAGTCCAATGAG. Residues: CASSKLAGESNE. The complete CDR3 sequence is CASSKLAGESNEQFF.

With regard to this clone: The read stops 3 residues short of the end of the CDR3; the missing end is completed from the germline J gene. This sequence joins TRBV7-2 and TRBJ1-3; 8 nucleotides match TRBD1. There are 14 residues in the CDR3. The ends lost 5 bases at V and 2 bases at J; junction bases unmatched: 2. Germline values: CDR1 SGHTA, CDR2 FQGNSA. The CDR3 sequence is CASSLQGAGNTIYF. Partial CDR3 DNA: TGTGCCAGCAGCCTACAGGGGGCTGGAAACACC.

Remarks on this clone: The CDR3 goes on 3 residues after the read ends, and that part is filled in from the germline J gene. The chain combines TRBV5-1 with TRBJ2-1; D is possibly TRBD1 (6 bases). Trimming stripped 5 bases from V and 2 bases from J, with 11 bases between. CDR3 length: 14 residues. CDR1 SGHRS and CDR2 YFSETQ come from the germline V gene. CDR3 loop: CASSPQGAYNEQFF. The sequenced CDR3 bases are TGCGCCAGCAGTCCACAGGGAGCCTACAATGAG.

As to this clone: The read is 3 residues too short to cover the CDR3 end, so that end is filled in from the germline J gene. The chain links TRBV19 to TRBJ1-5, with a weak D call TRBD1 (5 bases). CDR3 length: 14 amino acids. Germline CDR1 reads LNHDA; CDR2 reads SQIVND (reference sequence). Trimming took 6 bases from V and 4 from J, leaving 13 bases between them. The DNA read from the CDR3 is TGTGCCAGTAGATCCAGGGAGCTTAATCAGCCC. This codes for CASRSRELNQP. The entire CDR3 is CASRSRELNQPQHF.

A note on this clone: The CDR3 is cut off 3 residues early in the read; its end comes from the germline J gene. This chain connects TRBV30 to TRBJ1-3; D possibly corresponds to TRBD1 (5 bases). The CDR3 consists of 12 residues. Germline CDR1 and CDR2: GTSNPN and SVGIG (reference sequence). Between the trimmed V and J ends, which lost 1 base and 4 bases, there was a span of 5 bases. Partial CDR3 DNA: TGTGCCTGGAGTGACAGGGGAAACACC. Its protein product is CAWSDRGNT. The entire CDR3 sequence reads CAWSDRGNTIYF.

CDR3 loop: CASSLSGGDGYTF. The sequenced CDR3 bases are TGTGCCAGCAGCTTATCAGGGGGCGATGGC. This chain connects TRBV7-9 to TRBJ1-2; 8 bases map to TRBD1. The read halts 3 residues ahead of the CDR3 end, with the missing end drawn from the germline J gene. J lost 6 bases, V lost 2 bases, and 2 bases had no gene match. CDR1 is SEHNR, CDR2 FQNEAQ, per germline (reference sequence). The CDR3 runs 13 residues.

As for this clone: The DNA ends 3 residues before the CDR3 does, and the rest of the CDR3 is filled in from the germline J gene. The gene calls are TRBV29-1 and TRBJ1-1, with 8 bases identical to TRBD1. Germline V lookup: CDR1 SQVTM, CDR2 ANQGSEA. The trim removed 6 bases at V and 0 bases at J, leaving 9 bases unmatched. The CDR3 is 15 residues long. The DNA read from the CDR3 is TGCAGCGTCGAGTGGACAGGGCCGATGAACACTGAA. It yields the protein CSVEWTGPMNTE. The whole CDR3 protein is CSVEWTGPMNTEAFF. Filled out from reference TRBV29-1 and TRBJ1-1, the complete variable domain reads SAVISQKPSRDICQRGTSLTIQCQVDSQVTMMFWYRQQPGQSLTLIATANQGSEATYESGFVIDKFPISRPNLTFSTLTVSNMSPEDSSIYLCSVEWTGPMNTEAFFGQGTRLTVV.

The part of the CDR3 DNA that was read is TGTGCCATCAGTGAGTTGGTAGCGGGGTTCCCTGATACG. Translation: CAISELVAGFPDT. In full, the CDR3 reads CAISELVAGFPDTQYF. V usage is TRBV10-3 and J usage is TRBJ2-3; 8 nucleotides match TRBD2. The missing CDR3 end, 3 residues past where the read stops, is filled in from the germline J gene. The CDR3 consists of 16 residues. Germline V gene lookup returns CDR1 ENHRY and CDR2 SYGVKD. V shed 1 base, J shed 6 bases, and the junction held 9 bases outside the gene matches.

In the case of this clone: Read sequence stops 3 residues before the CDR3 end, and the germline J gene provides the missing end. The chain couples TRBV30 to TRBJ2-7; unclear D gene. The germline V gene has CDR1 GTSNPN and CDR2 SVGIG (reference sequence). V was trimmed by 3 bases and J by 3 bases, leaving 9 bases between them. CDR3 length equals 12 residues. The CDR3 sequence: CAWSQDSYEQYF. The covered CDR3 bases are TGTGCCTGGAGCCAGGATAGCTACGAG.